This T cell receptor (beta chain) stems from a study of cytomegalovirus exposure and HLA in healthy donors. Study-level points and caveats: The authors enumerated over 150 TCR beta chains as linked to cytomegalovirus. What TCR beta sequences reportedly achieved was accurate prediction of HLA-A and HLA-B alleles in most subjects. Researchers reported that three CMV-associated chains were confirmed in vitro as CMV antigen-specific.

As for this clone: Its antigen is unknown.

PCR primers comprised 60 Vbeta and 13 Jbeta primers. Original data processing: In a later analysis, around 10 million of 75 million to 90 million unique beta chains occurred in at least two donors. Profiled with immunoSEQ multiplex PCR; TCRdb holds only in-frame clones, not every one. V, J and clone size are those of that table, while D and trimming were read from the DNA. Altogether about 100,000 clones are present, around 76% being singletons, with the ten largest covering about 2.3%. J lost 7 bases, V lost 3 bases, and 11 bases had no gene match. CDR1 is SGHRS, CDR2 YFSETQ, per germline. The CDR3 runs to 16 residues.

The chain couples TRBV5-1 to TRBJ2-1; TRBD1 agrees at 9 bases. The sample consisted of PBMCs. The sequence was collected from a man aged 18 to 30 in good health and CMV-seronegative. The CDR3 reads CASSWMGQGGRNEQFF. CDR3 bases: TGCGCCAGCAGCTGGATGGGACAGGGAGGTCGGAATGAGCAGTTCTTC.